This TCR beta chain was sequenced for a study of shared clonotypes between healthy human individuals. Study-level information: CD4 naive and CD4 memory each took three plates per donor, while CD8 naive took two and CD8 memory one. Points from the study as a whole: Few donors restricted represented genetic and exposure-history diversity.

Worth noting for this clone: Its specificity is unknown.

Original processing notes: ImmunoSEQ supplied junction-only sequences lacking quality scores, so filtering was different. Method: immunoSEQ multiplex PCR; TCRdb's copy keeps in-frame clones and lacks some. Clone size and V and J calls were adopted from that table, with D and trimming inferred from the DNA. The sample shows some 1 million clones, about 80% of them seen only once. Germline assignment: CDR1 LGHNA and CDR2 YSLEER. The CDR3 loop spans 15 amino acids. Trimming left V 4 bases short and J 0 bases short, with 10 bases between. All donors were healthy HIV-negative adults lacking recent acute infections or vaccinations.

This sequence was found in a man aged 18 to 29 in good health. Sequencing was carried out using memory CD4+ T cells sorted from blood. Subset specified: CD45RA-negative fraction. V and J are TRBV4-3 and TRBJ2-1; D is unresolved. The DNA for the CDR3 is TGCGCCAGCAGCCCGACGTTAAGCTCCTACAATGAGCAGTTCTTC. Translation: CASSPTLSSYNEQFF.